This T cell receptor beta chain was retrieved from a study of blood T cells in healthy people across ages. The germline gives CDR1 SGHDN, CDR2 FVKESK. The CDR3 totals 18 residues. The V end was cut by 4 bases, the J end by 1 base, with 20 bases between. A sample-barcoded 5' primer and a J-beta primer mix were used in a second PCR of about 7 to 12 cycles. A single record per CDR3 protein comes from TCRdb applying MiXCR to the 5' RACE reads. The data show 700,000 or so distinct CDR3 sequences, approximately 40% seen once. The chain joins TRBV14 to TRBJ2-4; D is perhaps TRBD1 or TRBD2 (5 bases each). Material for sequencing was blood. This clonotype was sampled from an elderly man in good health. CDR3 in DNA: TGTGCCAGCAGCCGACAAGCCGGGGCAGTCTCTGCCAAAAACATTCAGTACTTC. It yields the protein CASSRQAGAVSAKNIQYF.